This T cell receptor (beta chain) is drawn from a study of CD8 T cells in ankylosing spondylitis. Study-level findings and limits: Ankylosing spondylitis blood appeared to carry a characteristic TCR beta motif of roughly eight highly homologous variants.

The CDR3 is made up of 16 amino acids. Germline V lookup: CDR1 KGHDR, CDR2 SFDVKD. With 4 bases clipped from V and 11 bases from J, the junction kept 7 bases outside the gene matches. Each CDR3 protein is one row after TCRdb ran MiXCR on the 5' RACE reads. Among roughly 470,000 distinct CDR3 sequences, 26% were seen once, and the ten largest hold 0.89%. Remarks on this clonotype: What it binds is not known.

Material: blood, either unsorted or a sorted T cell fraction (not recorded which). The J gene is TRBJ2-1, the V gene TRBV24-1; 16 positions match TRBD2. The sequence derives from a male donor with ankylosing spondylitis. The CDR3 DNA reads as TGTGCCACCAGTGACACTAGGGGACTAGCGGGAGGGAAGCAGTTCTTC. It translates to CATSDTRGLAGGKQFF.